The subject of this entry is one T cell receptor beta chain. As originally analysed: By means of reference gene primer amplification, nucleated cell counts were estimated. Here immunoSEQ multiplex PCR was the method, and the copy in TCRdb shows in-frame clones only, minus some. V, J and clone size are those of that table, while D and trimming were read from the DNA. Here the sample spans 200,000 to 300,000 clones, approximately 88% being singletons. The CDR3 is 16 residues long. Trimming cost V 0 bases and J 8 bases; bases outside gene matches: 8. CDR1 is LGHNA and CDR2 is YSLEER in the germline V gene. This specimen comes from a study of blood T cell repertoires in COVID-19.

Material: peripheral blood. The chain joins TRBV4-3 to TRBJ1-2; 11 nucleotides line up with TRBD1. The TCR was taken from a human donor in a cohort sampled during active COVID-19. The CDR3, as DNA: TGCGCCAGCAGCCAAGATCTAAGGGGACAGGGGGGCGGCTACACCTTC. This gives the protein CASSQDLRGQGGGYTF.